Shown below are 30 T cell receptor beta chains from a single sample sequenced in a study of blood T cell repertoires in COVID-19 (dated by TCRdb to 2019 to 2021). Library prep was done by the immunoSEQ multiplex PCR assay. The source is immuneACCESS, and TCRdb retained only in-frame sequences with V and J called. Part of the clones is not carried over; for the studies checked, unresolved V genes explain less than half of this, and the remainder is unexplained. This sample gives 210,000 or so clones in total; roughly 85% of them show up just once. The ten largest clones take up approximately 12% of the sample. Input material: peripheral blood. These receptors were taken from a woman between 18 and 29 years old who had recovered from COVID-19.

The J gene is TRBJ1-2, the V gene TRBV29-1; D remains unclear. The CDR3 is made up of 8 amino acids. The germline CDR1 and CDR2 sequences are SQVTM and ANQGSEA. With 8 bases removed from V and 6 bases from J, the gap between germline ends came to 4 bases. CDR3: CSTNGYTF. As DNA, the CDR3 is TGCAGCACAAATGGCTACACCTTC.

The J gene is TRBJ1-1, the V gene TRBV30, with 9 bases aligning to TRBD1. The length of the CDR3 is 13 residues. Germline V gene data show CDR1 as GTSNPN and CDR2 as SVGIG (reference sequence). V lost 8 bases to trimming and J lost 2 bases; unmatched junction nucleotides: 6. This CDR3 is CAGLTGGNTEAFF. The CDR3 coding sequence is TGTGCCGGATTGACAGGGGGTAACACTGAAGCTTTCTTT. Supplemented by reference TRBV30 and TRBJ1-1, the full variable domain reads SQTIHQWPATLVQPVGSPLSLECTVEGTSNPNLYWYRQAAGRGLQLLFYSVGIGQISSEVPQNLSASRPQDRQFILSSKKLLLSDSGFYLCAGLTGGNTEAFFGQGTRLTVV.

The chain couples TRBV11-3 to TRBJ1-1, with no clear D. CDR1 SGHNT and CDR2 YENEEA come from the germline V gene. V lost 0 bases and J lost 3, with 5 bases in between. The CDR3 length is 13 residues. The CDR3 region is CASSLDLYTEAFF. The CDR3 DNA follows: TGTGCCAGCAGCTTAGACCTCTACACTGAAGCTTTCTTT.

This clone was seen a single time. The V call is TRBV12-3 or TRBV12-4, the J call TRBJ2-5; TRBD1 matches at 10 bases. The length of the CDR3 is 13 residues. V lost 6 bases and J lost 7; bases outside the gene matches: 5. The CDR3 loop is CASSKGQGTTQYF. CDR3 sequence (DNA): TGTGCCAGCAGCAAGGGACAGGGGACGACCCAGTACTTC.

This CDR3 is CASSEALPRQGARNEQFF. The CDR3 region has the DNA TGTGCCAGCAGTGAAGCGCTCCCTAGGCAGGGGGCGCGAAATGAGCAGTTCTTC. The rearrangement joins TRBV6-1 to TRBJ2-1; 8 bases are shared with TRBD1. V trimming: 0 bases; J trimming: 7 bases; junction bases outside the gene matches: 14. Germline CDR1 reads MNHNS; CDR2 reads SASEGT. The CDR3 length is 18 residues.

The genes are TRBV19 and TRBJ2-1; D is perhaps TRBD1 (5 bases). Germline V gene lookup returns CDR1 LNHDA and CDR2 SQIVND (reference sequence). This CDR3 is 14 amino acids long. Trimming took 7 bases from V and 4 from J, leaving 14 bases between them. The CDR3 DNA sequence: TGTGCCAGTAAGGGGCTAGGTGGTTACAATGAGCAGTTCTTC. Translated: CASKGLGGYNEQFF.

The chain carries TRBV3-1 (or the pseudogene TRBV3-2) and TRBJ2-3, with TRBD2 matching over 7 bases. Germline values: CDR1 LGHDT, CDR2 YNNKEL (reference sequence). V was clipped by 6 bases and J by 4 bases; unmatched bases: 7. This CDR3 spans 14 amino acids. Here the CDR3 DNA reads TGTGCCAGCAGTTTACTAGCGTTGGCAGATACGCAGTATTTT. Protein sequence: CASSLLALADTQYF.

The genes are TRBV6-6 and TRBJ2-7, with D possibly TRBD1 on 6 matching bases. The CDR3 is made up of 15 amino acids. Trimming stripped 5 bases from V and 6 bases from J, with 20 bases between. CDR1 MNHNY and CDR2 SVGAGI come from the germline V gene (reference sequence). CDR3 sequence: CASSKVSTGSSEQYF. CDR3 in DNA: TGTGCCAGCAGTAAGGTATCAACAGGGTCGTCCGAGCAGTACTTC.

J is TRBJ2-7 and V is TRBV10-1, with a weak D call TRBD1 (6 bases). The CDR3 has 12 residues. Germline V CDR1 and CDR2: WNHNN, SYGVQD (reference sequence). The V end lost 2 bases, the J end lost 4 bases, and 6 bases lay between the germline ends. CDR3 amino acids: CASSETGYEQYF. The CDR3, as DNA: TGCGCCAGCAGTGAGACAGGGTACGAGCAGTACTTC.

This rearrangement joins TRBV7-2 to TRBJ1-1, with 12 positions matching TRBD1. V gave up 2 bases and J gave up 5 bases; unmatched junction bases: 6. This CDR3 is built from 16 residues. Germline CDR1 reads SGHTA; CDR2 reads FQGNSA. As DNA, the CDR3 is TGTGCCAGCAGCTTATCTCCGGGACAGGGGGCGACTGAAGCTTTCTTT. Protein: CASSLSPGQGATEAFF.

V and J are TRBV5-6 and TRBJ2-1, with D perhaps TRBD2 (5 bases). The CDR3 has 16 amino acids. Trimming removed 1 base at V and 2 bases at J, with 13 bases between. CDR1 and CDR2 (germline): SGHDT, YYEEEE. The CDR3 loop is CASSLRRFSTYNEQFF. The CDR3 bases are TGTGCCAGCAGCTTGAGGAGGTTCAGCACCTACAATGAGCAGTTCTTC.

The V and J genes are TRBV9 and TRBJ2-4; a weak D match, TRBD1 (5 bases). CDR3 length: 15 amino acids. Germline CDR1 and CDR2: SGDLS and YYNGEE. V lost 0 bases, J lost 3 bases, and 10 bases lay in between. This CDR3 is CASSVDLTVKNIQYF. CDR3 DNA: TGTGCCAGCAGCGTAGATCTGACAGTCAAAAACATTCAGTACTTC.

The CDR3: CSVRQGGSYGYTF. DNA of the CDR3: TGCAGCGTGAGACAGGGGGGCTCCTATGGCTACACCTTC. This chain uses TRBV29-1 with TRBJ1-2, with TRBD1 identical over 9 bases. Looked up from germline, CDR1 is SQVTM and CDR2 is ANQGSEA. V shed 6 bases and J 4 bases; nucleotides not matched to a gene: 6. The CDR3 sequence is 13 residues long.

The chain links TRBV25-1 to TRBJ1-2; 8 bases are a match to TRBD1. Germline CDR1 is MGHDK and CDR2 is SYGVNS. V lost 3 bases, J lost 6 bases, and 6 bases stayed unmatched. This CDR3 is built from 14 residues. CDR3 region: CASSEQGAPDGYTF. Written as DNA, the CDR3 is TGTGCCAGCAGTGAGCAGGGGGCGCCGGATGGCTACACCTTC.

The V call is TRBV24-1, the J call TRBJ1-1; D is ambiguous. This CDR3 spans 14 amino acids. Germline values: CDR1 KGHDR, CDR2 SFDVKD. Trimming took 12 bases from V and 3 from J, leaving 19 bases between them. The CDR3 sequence is CAPADGRRDTEAFF. DNA of the CDR3: TGTGCCCCCGCCGACGGTCGGAGGGACACTGAAGCTTTCTTT.

The genes are TRBV12-2 and TRBJ1-1. TRBV12-2 is termed a pseudogene. The length of the CDR3 is 14 residues. As DNA, the CDR3 is TGTGCAAGTCGCTCGCATTGTTGGAGGACTGAAGCTTTCTTT. Translating it yields CASRSHCWRTEAFF.

The rearrangement uses TRBV6-2 or TRBV6-3 and TRBJ2-7, with 7 bases matching TRBD2. The CDR3 sequence is 14 residues long. J gave up 2 bases and V 3 bases, and 4 bases lay outside the gene matches. Germline CDR1 MNHEY, CDR2 SVGEGT. CDR3 coding DNA: TGTGCCAGCAGTTATTCGCGGGAGCCCTACGAGCAGTACTTC. This codes for CASSYSREPYEQYF.

This chain uses TRBV9 with TRBJ2-6, with 7 positions matching TRBD1. This CDR3 is built from 18 residues. Germline CDR1 SGDLS, CDR2 YYNGEE. V dropped 3 bases and J dropped 0; count of bases not matched to a gene: 9. The CDR3 DNA sequence: TGTGCCAGCAGCGCTCGACTGGGACAGATCTCTGGGGCCAACGTCCTGACTTTC. Its translation: CASSARLGQISGANVLTF.

The CDR3 spells CASSQLGTSQYEQYF. CDR3 coding DNA: TGCGCCAGCAGCCAACTAGGGACTAGCCAATACGAGCAGTACTTC. The chain is built from TRBV4-1 and TRBJ2-7, with 9 bases aligning to TRBD2. The CDR3 has 15 residues. Germline CDR1 and CDR2: MGHRA and YSYEKL. V trimming: 2 bases; J trimming: 4 bases; junction bases outside the gene matches: 6.

The V call is TRBV6-2 or TRBV6-3, the J call TRBJ1-5; D is undetermined. The V end lost 0 bases, the J end lost 9 bases, and 12 bases lay between the germline ends. Germline V gene data show CDR1 as MNHEY and CDR2 as SVGEGT. The CDR3 is 14 amino acids. The CDR3 loop is CASSYSSVSLPQHF. CDR3 DNA sequence: TGTGCCAGCAGTTACTCTTCGGTTTCCCTGCCCCAGCATTTT.

V is TRBV30 and J is TRBJ2-2; D is possibly TRBD2 (6 bases). V lost 6 bases and J 4 bases, leaving 9 bases between the germline ends. The CDR3 loop spans 12 amino acids. Germline CDR1 GTSNPN, CDR2 SVGIG (reference sequence). In DNA, the CDR3 is TGTGCCTGCTGGACTATCACCGGGGAGCTGTTTTTT. Its translation: CACWTITGELFF. Combining the CDR3 with reference TRBV30 and TRBJ2-2 gives the whole variable domain SQTIHQWPATLVQPVGSPLSLECTVEGTSNPNLYWYRQAAGRGLQLLFYSVGIGQISSEVPQNLSASRPQDRQFILSSKKLLLSDSGFYLCACWTITGELFFGEGSRLTVL.

The chain employs TRBV19 and TRBJ2-7; TRBD1 is a possible D gene (6 bases). Germline CDR1 reads LNHDA; CDR2 reads SQIVND (reference sequence). CDR3 length: 14 residues. Trimming removed 5 bases at V and 3 bases at J, with 14 bases between. CDR3 amino acids: CASSLKTGNYEQYF. Written as DNA, the CDR3 is TGTGCCAGTAGTCTCAAGACAGGTAACTACGAGCAGTACTTC. The entire variable domain, with the rest obtained from reference TRBV19 and TRBJ2-7, is as follows: DGGITQSPKYLFRKEGQNVTLSCEQNLNHDAMYWYRQDPGQGLRLIYYSQIVNDFQKGDIAEGYSVSREKKESFPLTVTSAQKNPTAFYLCASSLKTGNYEQYFGPGTRLTVT.

The chain is built from TRBV5-3 and TRBJ2-7; 12 bases fit TRBD2. TRBV5-3 has ORF status, its function being uncertain. Trimming removed 3 bases from V and 2 bases from J; junction bases left unmatched: 3. The CDR3 runs 15 residues. CDR3 nucleotides: TGTGCCAGAAGCTCAGGGACTAGCGGGCCCTACGAGCAGTACTTC. Its protein product is CARSSGTSGPYEQYF.

The J gene is TRBJ1-1, the V gene TRBV5-6; the D gene is possibly TRBD1 (5 bases). Germline loops: CDR1 SGHDT, CDR2 YYEEEE. The germline V and J ends were trimmed by 3 bases and 5 bases, with 14 bases remaining between them. CDR3 size: 14 residues. Written as DNA, the CDR3 is TGTGCCAGCAGCTCGGGAGGGGTGGGTACTGAAGCTTTCTTT. Translated: CASSSGGVGTEAFF.

The V gene is TRBV9, the J gene TRBJ1-6; the D is unclear. Trimming removed 3 bases at V and 8 bases at J, with 6 bases between. From germline, CDR1 is SGDLS and CDR2 YYNGEE. The CDR3 runs 12 residues. This chain's CDR3 is CASSGADSPLHF. CDR3 nucleotide sequence: TGTGCCAGCAGCGGGGCAGATTCACCCCTCCACTTT.

This chain connects TRBV4-1 to TRBJ2-7; the match to TRBD2 covers 12 bases. Trimming removed 3 bases from V and 3 bases from J; junction bases left unmatched: 6. CDR1 and CDR2 (germline): MGHRA, YSYEKL. The CDR3 is made up of 16 amino acids. The CDR3 DNA sequence: TGCGCCAGCAGCCAGGGACCGGGACTAGCGGGCTACGAGCAGTACTTC. This gives the protein CASSQGPGLAGYEQYF.

The V gene is TRBV13, the J gene TRBJ1-2, with unresolved D. In germline, CDR1 is PRHDT, CDR2 FYEKMQ (reference sequence). The CDR3 has 14 amino acids. V dropped 0 bases and J dropped 4 bases, with 9 bases sitting between them. The CDR3 loop is CASSLGTTSYGYTF. The CDR3 nucleotides are TGTGCCAGCAGCTTAGGGACAACCTCCTATGGCTACACCTTC.

The V and J genes are TRBV24-1 and TRBJ1-2, with D perhaps TRBD1 (5 bases). The CDR3 loop spans 13 amino acids. CDR1 is KGHDR and CDR2 is SFDVKD in the germline V gene. The ends were cut back, 7 bases at V and 8 bases at J, with 16 bases in the middle. Written as DNA, the CDR3 is TGTGCCACCAGCAGCCAGGGCAGGAACGGCTACACCTTC. Translating it yields CATSSQGRNGYTF.

The V and J genes are TRBV5-1 and TRBJ1-2; D is undetermined. The CDR3 consists of 15 residues. Trimming left V 2 bases short and J 4 bases short, with 15 bases between. Germline CDR1 is SGHRS and CDR2 is YFSETQ. The CDR3 DNA reads as TGCGCCAGCAGCTTTGAGCCAGGCCCTCCCTATGGCTACACCTTC. Translation gives CASSFEPGPPYGYTF. The entire variable domain, with the rest obtained from reference TRBV5-1 and TRBJ1-2, is as follows: KAGVTQTPRYLIKTRGQQVTLSCSPISGHRSVSWYQQTPGQGLQFLFEYFSETQRNKGNFPGRFSGRQFSNSRSEMNVSTLELGDSALYLCASSFEPGPPYGYTFGSGTRLTVV.

In nucleotides, the CDR3 is TGCGCCAGCAGCTTGGAGGGGCCTACTTATGGCTACACCTTC. This encodes CASSLEGPTYGYTF. The chain has TRBV5-1 and TRBJ1-2; maybe TRBD1 (5 bases). Germline V gene sequence: CDR1 SGHRS, CDR2 YFSETQ. The CDR3 extends over 14 amino acids. With 0 bases removed from V and 5 bases from J, the gap between germline ends came to 11 bases.